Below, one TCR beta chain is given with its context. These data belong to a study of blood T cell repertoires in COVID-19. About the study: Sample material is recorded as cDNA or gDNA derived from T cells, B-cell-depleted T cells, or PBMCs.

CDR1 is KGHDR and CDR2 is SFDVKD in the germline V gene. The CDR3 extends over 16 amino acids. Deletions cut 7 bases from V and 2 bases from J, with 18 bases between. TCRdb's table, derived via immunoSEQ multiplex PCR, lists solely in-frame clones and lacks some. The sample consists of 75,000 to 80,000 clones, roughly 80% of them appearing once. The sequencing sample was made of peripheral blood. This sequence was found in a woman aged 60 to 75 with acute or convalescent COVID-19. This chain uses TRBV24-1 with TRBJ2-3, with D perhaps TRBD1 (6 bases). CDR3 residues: CATSSQGILHTDTQYF. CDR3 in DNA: TGTGCCACCAGCTCCCAGGGGATTCTACACACAGATACGCAGTATTTT.